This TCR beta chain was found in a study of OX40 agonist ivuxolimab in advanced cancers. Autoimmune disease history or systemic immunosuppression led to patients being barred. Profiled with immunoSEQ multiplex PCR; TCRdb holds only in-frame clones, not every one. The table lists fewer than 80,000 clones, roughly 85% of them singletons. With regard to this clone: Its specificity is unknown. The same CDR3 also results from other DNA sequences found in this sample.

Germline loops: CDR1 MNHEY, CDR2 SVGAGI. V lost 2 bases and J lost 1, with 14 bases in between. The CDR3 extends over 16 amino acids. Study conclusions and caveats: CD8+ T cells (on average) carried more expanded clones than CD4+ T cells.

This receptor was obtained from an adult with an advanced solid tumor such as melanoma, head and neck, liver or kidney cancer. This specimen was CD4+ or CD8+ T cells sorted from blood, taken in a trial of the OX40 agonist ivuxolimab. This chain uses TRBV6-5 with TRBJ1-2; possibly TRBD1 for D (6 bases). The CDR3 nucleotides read TGTGCCAGCAGTTACGCCCGCGGGACACGTAACTATGGCTACACCTTC. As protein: CASSYARGTRNYGYTF.